This T cell receptor beta chain was observed in a study of blood T cell repertoires in COVID-19. Study summary: Researchers got acute and convalescent COVID-19 samples from the United States, Italy and Spain. T cells, B-cell-depleted T cells, or PBMCs provided the cDNA or gDNA that served as material.

Per the study methods: Nucleated cell number was recorded as an estimate derived from reference gene primer amplification. The table came from immunoSEQ multiplex PCR; TCRdb's copy has only in-frame clones and leaves some out. D and trimming come from the DNA, and the V and J calls and clone size come from that table. The sample shows approximately 94,000 clones, 91% of them seen only once. With 0 bases removed from V and 1 base from J, the gap between germline ends came to 7 bases. This CDR3 is 15 amino acids long. The V gene's germline CDR1 is MGHRA and CDR2 YSYEKL. The sample was peripheral blood. The sequence was collected from a man aged 50 to 59 with active COVID-19. The gene calls are TRBV4-1 and TRBJ1-5; possibly TRBD1 for D (5 bases). In DNA, the CDR3 is TGCGCCAGCAGCCAAGACGGGGGGAGCAATCAGCCCCAGCATTTT. This gives the protein CASSQDGGSNQPQHF.